These 22 T cell receptor beta chains originate from one sample sequenced in a study of cytomegalovirus exposure and HLA in healthy donors. The PCR contained 60 Vbeta and 13 Jbeta primers. Sequencing was performed with immunoSEQ multiplex PCR; in TCRdb, only in-frame clones are kept and a portion is missing. This repertoire shows 200,000 to 250,000 clones, about 80% found once; its top ten account for 0.63%. Material for sequencing was PBMCs. Every receptor here comes from a man younger than 35 in good health and CMV-seronegative.

V gene TRBV6-5 combines with J gene TRBJ2-1, with D hard to call. Looked up from germline, CDR1 is MNHEY and CDR2 is SVGAGI. Deletions cut 2 bases from V and 0 bases from J, with 8 bases between. The CDR3 contains 15 residues. The CDR3 DNA follows: TGTGCCAGCAGTTACGGTCCTAGCTCCTACAATGAGCAGTTCTTC. The encoded protein is CASSYGPSSYNEQFF.

V and J are TRBV5-1 and TRBJ1-5; TRBD1 agrees at 9 bases. V lost 3 bases, J lost 8 bases, and 9 bases stayed unmatched. The CDR3 has 15 amino acids. CDR1 SGHRS and CDR2 YFSETQ come from the germline V gene. CDR3 region: CASSSLGQGEEPQHF. The CDR3, as DNA: TGCGCCAGCAGCTCCCTGGGACAGGGCGAGGAGCCCCAGCATTTT. Filled out from reference TRBV5-1 and TRBJ1-5, the complete variable domain reads KAGVTQTPRYLIKTRGQQVTLSCSPISGHRSVSWYQQTPGQGLQFLFEYFSETQRNKGNFPGRFSGRQFSNSRSEMNVSTLELGDSALYLCASSSLGQGEEPQHFGDGTRLSIL.

The CDR3, as DNA: TGTGCCACAACAGTTAGTGATTCACCCCTCCACTTT. Protein product: CATTVSDSPLHF. This chain uses TRBV6-5 with TRBJ1-6; unclear D gene. Trimming took off 10 bases at V and 8 bases at J, with 12 bases between the two ends. The CDR3 is made up of 12 amino acids. Germline loops: CDR1 MNHEY, CDR2 SVGAGI.

The V call is TRBV2, the J call TRBJ2-7, with TRBD2 matching 9 bases. The V gene's germline CDR1 is SNHLY and CDR2 FYNNEI. The ends lost 5 bases at V and 7 bases at J; junction bases unmatched: 12. There are 15 residues in the CDR3. CDR3 sequence reads: CASSPHKRGAGEQYF. The CDR3 DNA reads as TGTGCCAGCAGTCCTCATAAGCGGGGGGCTGGGGAGCAGTACTTC.

This clone was detected once. The V and J genes are TRBV15 and TRBJ2-3, with 13 nucleotides matching TRBD2. The CDR3 totals 16 residues. Germline CDR1 reads LNHNV; CDR2 reads YYDKDF (reference sequence). V dropped 5 bases and J dropped 7; count of bases not matched to a gene: 9. The CDR3 reads CATSQGLAGVVYTQYF. The DNA of the CDR3 is TGTGCCACCAGCCAAGGACTAGCGGGAGTCGTATATACGCAGTATTTT. Supplemented by reference TRBV15 and TRBJ2-3, the full variable domain reads DAMVIQNPRYQVTQFGKPVTLSCSQTLNHNVMYWYQQKSSQAPKLLFHYYDKDFNNEADTPDNFQSRRPNTSFCFLDIRSPGLGDTAMYLCATSQGLAGVVYTQYFGPGTRLTVL.

The V call is TRBV7-7, the J call TRBJ1-2; D possibly corresponds to TRBD1 (6 bases). Germline CDR1 SSHAT, CDR2 FNYEAQ (reference sequence). There are 13 residues in the CDR3. Here the CDR3 DNA reads TGTGCTAGTTCCCCAGGGGCCCCTTGGGGCTACACCTTC. Its protein is CASSPGAPWGYTF.

The chain joins TRBV6-5 to TRBJ1-6; perhaps TRBD1 as D (5 bases). Germline V lookup: CDR1 MNHEY, CDR2 SVGAGI. Trimming left V 0 bases short and J 9 bases short, with 12 bases between. The CDR3 runs to 15 residues. The CDR3 sequence is CASSYSAGRSSPLHF. The CDR3 DNA follows: TGTGCCAGCAGTTACTCGGCAGGGCGAAGTTCACCCCTCCACTTT.

This clone was recorded once. This sequence joins TRBV5-8 and TRBJ1-2; 10 bases align to TRBD1. This CDR3 spans 13 amino acids. Trimming cost V 5 bases and J 8 bases; bases outside gene matches: 6. Germline CDR1 SGHTS, CDR2 YDEGEE. CDR3 bases: TGTGCCAGCAGACCGACAGGGGGCGAAGGCTACACCTTC. This sequence encodes CASRPTGGEGYTF.

The V call is TRBV9, the J call TRBJ1-2; the D is unclear. The germline gives CDR1 SGDLS, CDR2 YYNGEE. V was cut by 2 bases and J by 4 bases, with 12 bases left in between. CDR3 length: 14 residues. DNA of the CDR3: TGTGCCAGCAGCGTCGATCAATGGAGCTATGGCTACACCTTC. Its translation is CASSVDQWSYGYTF.

The V and J genes are TRBV5-1 and TRBJ2-3; 11 bases match TRBD2. Germline lookup yields CDR1 SGHRS and CDR2 YFSETQ. The trim removed 0 bases at V and 4 bases at J, leaving 4 bases unmatched. This CDR3 is 16 amino acids long. CDR3 protein: CASSLELAGGADTQYF. In DNA, the CDR3 is TGCGCCAGCAGCTTGGAGCTAGCGGGAGGTGCAGATACGCAGTATTTT.

This clone was seen only once. The J gene is TRBJ2-1, the V gene TRBV7-6, with 8 bases that match TRBD2. Germline V lookup: CDR1 SGHVS, CDR2 FNYEAQ. Unmatched junction bases numbered 21, after V lost 2 bases and J lost 12 bases. This CDR3 has 18 residues. This CDR3 reads CASSLMGRASGHLEGQFF. Here the CDR3 DNA reads TGTGCCAGCAGCTTAATGGGTAGGGCTAGCGGGCACCTGGAGGGGCAGTTCTTC.

The V and J genes are TRBV11-2 and TRBJ2-1; TRBD2 matches 11 bases. J was trimmed by 6 bases and V by 5 bases; bases with no gene match: 12. The V gene's germline CDR1 is SGHAT and CDR2 FQNNGV. There are 17 residues in the CDR3. Here the CDR3 DNA reads TGTGCCAGCAGCCATAGCGGGAGGGCCTATTCGGGCAATGAGCAGTTCTTC. This codes for CASSHSGRAYSGNEQFF.

The chain has TRBV28 and TRBJ2-1; TRBD2 aligns across 8 bases. Germline assignment: CDR1 MDHEN and CDR2 SYDVKM. V gave up 8 bases and J gave up 0 bases; unmatched junction bases: 9. This CDR3 has 16 residues. The CDR3 reads CASASGSTSSYNEQFF. CDR3 bases: TGTGCCAGCGCAAGCGGGAGTACTAGCTCCTACAATGAGCAGTTCTTC.

In this sample, this clone turned up a few times. The V and J genes are TRBV5-5 and TRBJ1-1; 9 nucleotides match TRBD1. The J segment lost 1 base and the V segment lost 1 base, leaving 8 bases of the junction unmatched. Germline V gene sequence: CDR1 SGHKS, CDR2 YYEKEE (reference sequence). This CDR3 spans 17 amino acids. CDR3 region: CASSLTGGYFGNTEAFF. The CDR3 DNA is TGTGCCAGCAGCTTGACAGGGGGCTATTTCGGGAACACTGAAGCTTTCTTT.

CDR3 residues: CASSQAQVNTEAFF. The CDR3, as DNA: TGTGCCAGCAGCCAGGCACAGGTGAACACTGAAGCTTTCTTT. This chain uses TRBV4-2 with TRBJ1-1, with a possible D match to TRBD1 (5 bases). The germline V gene encodes CDR1 LGHNA and CDR2 YNFKEQ. V was cut by 3 bases and J by 0 bases, with 8 bases left in between. The CDR3 runs 14 residues.

The chain couples TRBV2 to TRBJ1-2; tentatively, D is TRBD1 (6 bases). The germline V gene has CDR1 SNHLY and CDR2 FYNNEI. V was cut by 6 bases and J by 6 bases, with 11 bases left in between. The CDR3 loop spans 12 amino acids. The CDR3 spells CASSPGADGYTF. Written as DNA, the CDR3 is TGTGCCAGCAGCCCAGGGGCGGATGGCTACACCTTC.

The chain has TRBV4-1 and TRBJ2-7; possible D gene TRBD1, 6 bases. The CDR3 is 15 amino acids. V gave up 4 bases and J gave up 3 bases, with 16 bases separating them. The germline V gene encodes CDR1 MGHRA and CDR2 YSYEKL. DNA for the CDR3: TGCGCCAGCAGCCCCCGAGGGGGAGACGTCTACGAGCAGTACTTC. This codes for CASSPRGGDVYEQYF.

The chain recombines TRBV7-9 with TRBJ2-7; 7 bases map to TRBD1. Trimming at V came to 2 bases and at J to 4 bases, leaving 8 bases not matched to a gene. Germline V gene data show CDR1 as SEHNR and CDR2 as FQNEAQ (reference sequence). The CDR3 loop spans 15 amino acids. CDR3: CASSLRQGAAYEQYF. CDR3 coding DNA: TGTGCCAGCAGCTTAAGACAGGGTGCGGCGTACGAGCAGTACTTC.

This rearrangement joins TRBV12-5 to TRBJ2-7; 9 positions agree with TRBD1. Germline CDR1 LGHNT, CDR2 FRNRAP. J gave up 7 bases and V 4 bases, and 11 bases lay outside the gene matches. The CDR3 consists of 15 residues. The CDR3 sequence is CASGSPVDRGPEQYF. The CDR3 DNA reads TGTGCTAGTGGTTCACCAGTGGACAGGGGCCCGGAGCAGTACTTC.

This rearrangement joins TRBV2 to TRBJ1-1; D remains ambiguous. Trimming removed 7 bases at V and 5 bases at J, with 14 bases between. The germline CDR1 and CDR2 sequences are SNHLY and FYNNEI. This CDR3 has 13 amino acids. CDR3 in amino acids: CASNPGFMTEAFF. CDR3 sequence (DNA): TGTGCCAGCAACCCCGGGTTTATGACTGAAGCTTTCTTT.

The rearrangement links TRBV7-8 to TRBJ2-7, with 8 bases that match TRBD1. Trimming removed 5 bases from V and 2 bases from J; junction bases left unmatched: 8. Germline V gives CDR1 SGHVS, CDR2 FQNEAQ. The CDR3 loop spans 15 amino acids. This chain's CDR3 is CASSRPGQETYEQYF. DNA of the CDR3: TGTGCCAGCAGCCGGCCGGGACAGGAAACCTACGAGCAGTACTTC.

The V and J genes are TRBV15 and TRBJ1-3, with D possibly matching TRBD1 (5 bases). Trimming removed 6 bases from V and 8 bases from J, with 20 bases in between. This CDR3 has 15 residues. The germline gives CDR1 LNHNV, CDR2 YYDKDF (reference sequence). In DNA, the CDR3 is TGTGCCACCAGTATGCCATCAGGGCCCATAGACACCATATATTTT. Protein product: CATSMPSGPIDTIYF. The variable domain in full, completed from reference TRBV15 and TRBJ1-3, reads DAMVIQNPRYQVTQFGKPVTLSCSQTLNHNVMYWYQQKSSQAPKLLFHYYDKDFNNEADTPDNFQSRRPNTSFCFLDIRSPGLGDTAMYLCATSMPSGPIDTIYFGEGSWLTVV.